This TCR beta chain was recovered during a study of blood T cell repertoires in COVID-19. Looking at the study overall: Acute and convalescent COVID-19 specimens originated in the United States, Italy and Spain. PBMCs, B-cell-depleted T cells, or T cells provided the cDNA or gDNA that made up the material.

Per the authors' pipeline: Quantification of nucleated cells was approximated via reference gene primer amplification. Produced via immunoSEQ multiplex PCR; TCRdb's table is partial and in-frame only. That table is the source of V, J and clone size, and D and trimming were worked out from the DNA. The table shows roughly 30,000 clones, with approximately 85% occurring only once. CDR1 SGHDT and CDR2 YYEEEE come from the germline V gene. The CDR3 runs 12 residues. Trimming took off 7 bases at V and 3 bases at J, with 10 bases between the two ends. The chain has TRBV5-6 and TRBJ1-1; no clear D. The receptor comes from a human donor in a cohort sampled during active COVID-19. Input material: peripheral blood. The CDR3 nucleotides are TGTGCCAGCCTCAGCGAGTACACTGAAGCTTTCTTT. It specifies CASLSEYTEAFF.